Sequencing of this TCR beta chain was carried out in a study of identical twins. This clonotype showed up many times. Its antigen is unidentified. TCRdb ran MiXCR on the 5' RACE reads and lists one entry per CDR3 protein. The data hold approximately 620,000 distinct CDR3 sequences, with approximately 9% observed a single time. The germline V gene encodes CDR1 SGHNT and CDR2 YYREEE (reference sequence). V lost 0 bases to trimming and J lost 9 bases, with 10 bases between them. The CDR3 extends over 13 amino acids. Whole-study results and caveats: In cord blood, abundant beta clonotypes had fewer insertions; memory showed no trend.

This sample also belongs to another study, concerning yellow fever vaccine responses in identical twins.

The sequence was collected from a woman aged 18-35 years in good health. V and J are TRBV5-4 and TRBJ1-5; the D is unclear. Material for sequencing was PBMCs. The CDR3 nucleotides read TGTGCCAGCAGCTTGGGGTACGAGGGGCCCCAGCATTTT. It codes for CASSLGYEGPQHF.